The rows below give T cell receptor beta chains drawn from one sample of a study of Graves' ophthalmopathy and Graves' hyperthyroidism. TCRdb re-derived calls from the multiplex PCR reads in MiXCR, one entry per CDR3 protein. The data contain around 1,000,000 distinct CDR3 sequences, approximately 35% of them singletons. The sample comprised peripheral blood or thyroid tissue (not recorded which). The source of these receptors is an adult man with Graves' hyperthyroidism. Each CDR3 is given with its conserved first and last residue. Each record gives: clone size, V gene, D gene, J gene, CDR3 DNA, CDR3 protein. The D gene is left open where the match is weak. Clone size is given for some rows only: seen once, a few or many times, or a class if the clone is expanded.

.	TRBV12-3/TRBV12-4	.	TRBJ1-3	TGTGCCAGCAGCCCGGATTTCGGGTCTGGAAACACCATATATTTT	CASSPDFGSGNTIYF
.	TRBV6-5	TRBD1	TRBJ2-7	TGTGCCAGCAGTTCTCGGACAGGGTCTACATTGGGCGAGCAGTACTTC	CASSSRTGSTLGEQYF
.	TRBV5-4	TRBD1	TRBJ1-2	TGTGCCAGCAGCCTGGGACAGGGTCTACTTGGGCATGGCTACACCTTC	CASSLGQGLLGHGYTF
many	TRBV11-2	.	TRBJ1-1	TGTGCCAGCAGCTTTATTGCAGGGGCAAACACTGAAGCTTTCTTT	CASSFIAGANTEAFF
once	TRBV7-3	TRBD1	TRBJ1-1	TGTGCCAGCAGCCCTCCGGGACAGGCTATCCCTGAAGCTTTCTTT	CASSPPGQAIPEAFF
few	TRBV11-2	.	TRBJ2-7	TGTGCCAGCAGCTTAGAGGCAGGCAAGTACTACGAGCAGTACTTC	CASSLEAGKYYEQYF
.	TRBV20-1	.	TRBJ2-7	TGCAGTGCTAGAGATCCCGGCGCAGTCCTCGGGGAGCAGTACTTC	CSARDPGAVLGEQYF
.	TRBV15	.	TRBJ2-7	TGTGCCACCAGCAGAGAGACAGGCACCTACGAGCAGTACTTC	CATSRETGTYEQYF
.	TRBV12-3/TRBV12-4	.	TRBJ2-7	TGTGCCAGCAGCAGGGGACCATTACACGAGCAGTACTTC	CASSRGPLHEQYF
.	TRBV25-1	.	TRBJ1-6	TGTGCCAGCAGTTTCAGCCAGGGGCTGACTAATTCACCCCTCCACTTT	CASSFSQGLTNSPLHF
many	TRBV7-8	.	TRBJ1-5	TGTGCCAGCAGCCGGGACATTGAGAGTAAGCAGCCCCAGCATTTT	CASSRDIESKQPQHF
.	TRBV14	.	TRBJ2-5	TGTGCCAGCAGCCAATACCCCGGACAGGAGACCCAGTACTTC	CASSQYPGQETQYF
many	TRBV14	TRBD1	TRBJ1-3	TGTGCCAGCAGCCAACAGGACAGGGGGCAAGGTGGAAACACCATATATTTT	CASSQQDRGQGGNTIYF
.	TRBV20-1	.	TRBJ1-2	TGCAGTGCTATACGGACAACGGGACAAACTGGCTACACCTTC	CSAIRTTGQTGYTF
.	TRBV29-1	.	TRBJ2-7	TGCAGCGTTGAAGGGCCGGTCGAGCAGTACTTC	CSVEGPVEQYF
many	TRBV12-3/TRBV12-4	.	TRBJ1-1	TGTGCCAGCAGTGGACGGGTGACGAACACTGAAGCTTTCTTT	CASSGRVTNTEAFF
.	TRBV20-1	TRBD1	TRBJ1-5	TGCAGTGCTAGCTCTGGACAGGGGTTTCAGCCCCAGCATTTT	CSASSGQGFQPQHF
few	TRBV7-2	.	TRBJ1-4	TGTGCCAGCAGCCCACTCCAGGGGTTACCTAATGAAAAACTGTTTTTT	CASSPLQGLPNEKLFF
few	TRBV5-1	TRBD2	TRBJ2-5	TGCGCCAGCAATCGTTTGGCAGCGGGGCAAGAGACCCAGTACTTC	CASNRLAAGQETQYF
many	TRBV10-3	.	TRBJ1-3	TGTGCCATCAAGGGGGGCGCAGGAAACACCATATATTTT	CAIKGGAGNTIYF
many	TRBV19	.	TRBJ2-7	TGTGCCAGTAGCCTGGGGGTTTACAACGAGCAGTACTTC	CASSLGVYNEQYF
many	TRBV20-1	.	TRBJ2-5	TGCAGTGCTAGAGATCTAAGCGGCCAAGAGACCCAGTACTTC	CSARDLSGQETQYF
many	TRBV10-3	.	TRBJ2-7	TGTGCCATCACGGACAGTAGCTACGAGCAGTACTTC	CAITDSSYEQYF
many	TRBV20-1	.	TRBJ1-6	TGCAGTGCTAGCGCATCAGGGGCCAATTCACCCCTCCACTTT	CSASASGANSPLHF
.	TRBV7-2	TRBD1	TRBJ2-5	TGTGCCAGCAGCCAGGGACAGGGACAAGAGAGCCAGTACTTC	CASSQGQGQESQYF
many	TRBV7-8	.	TRBJ1-1	TGTGCCAGCGCTCGGGGAGGGTGGGGTAGCGCTTTCTTT	CASARGGWGSAFF
many	TRBV20-1	TRBD1	TRBJ1-3	TGCAGTGCAAACTACAGGGGGAACACCATATATTTT	CSANYRGNTIYF
few	TRBV19	.	TRBJ1-5	TGTGCCAGCGGTAAATCAGGGATAGGGAATCAGCCCCAGCATTTT	CASGKSGIGNQPQHF
.	TRBV6-5	TRBD1	TRBJ2-5	TGTGCCAGCAGCGGACAGGGGGCAAAAGAGACCCAGTACTTC	CASSGQGAKETQYF
many	TRBV10-3	TRBD1	TRBJ2-7	TGTGCCATCAGAGATCGGACAGGGACCAACGAGCAGTACTTC	CAIRDRTGTNEQYF
many	TRBV7-9	TRBD1	TRBJ1-1	TGTGCCAGCAGTGGACAGGGAGTATCTGAAGCTTTCTTT	CASSGQGVSEAFF
once	TRBV30	.	TRBJ1-1	TGTGCCTGGAGTGTAAGTTTGGGTGAAGCTTTCTTT	CAWSVSLGEAFF
few	TRBV10-3	.	TRBJ1-3	TGTGCCATCAGTGATACCTGGGAGAACTCTGGAAACACCATATATTTT	CAISDTWENSGNTIYF
many	TRBV4-3	.	TRBJ1-2	TGCGCCAGCAGCCAAGAGTCACTTACCTATGGCTACACCTTC	CASSQESLTYGYTF
.	TRBV7-2	.	TRBJ1-5	TGCAGTTTAAGGCACCTCGGCGCGGGCAATCAGCCCCAGCATTTT	CSLRHLGAGNQPQHF